Listed below are T cell receptor beta chains from one sample, sequenced in a study of T cell repertoires in cytomegalovirus infection. TCRdb recomputed calls from the reads with MiXCR, one row per CDR3 protein. The repertoire consists of hundreds of thousands of distinct CDR3 sequences, with 6.5% occurring once and the leading ten covering 5.5% to 8%. Sample: PBMCs. The origin of the receptors is a human donor in good health (CMV status not recorded). Some clones in this sample may be carry-over from other donors' samples. CDR3s include the opening cysteine and the closing phenylalanine or tryptophan. The D gene is left open where the match is weak.

TRBV6-5	-	TRBJ2-3	CASSYLDRPGLEAYF
TRBV28	-	TRBJ2-1	CASRLGGAHNEQFF
TRBV29-1	-	TRBJ1-1	CSVRRAGVTEAFF
TRBV6-1	-	TRBJ2-7	CASRRGRAAEQYF
TRBV20-1	-	TRBJ1-6	CSASLLAAGDSPLHF
TRBV2	-	TRBJ2-7	CASRGGTGLSYEQYF
TRBV15	-	TRBJ2-6	CATSRLGSGANVLTF
TRBV4-1	-	TRBJ1-1	CASSQDPPGGLMNTEAFF
TRBV7-8	TRBD2	TRBJ2-5	CASSPGGGSSETQYF
TRBV28	-	TRBJ1-4	CASSSTMDEKLFF
TRBV28	TRBD2	TRBJ2-1	CASTPRGGVYNEQFF
TRBV10-3	-	TRBJ1-1	CAISEIYMNTEAFF
TRBV7-2	TRBD1	TRBJ1-5	CASSLEGANRGGQPQHF
TRBV20-1	-	TRBJ2-2	CSARVAGLNTGELFF
TRBV20-1	-	TRBJ1-2	CSAGLTANYGYTF
TRBV7-9	TRBD1	TRBJ1-2	CASSTLGQGVYGYTF
TRBV20-1	TRBD2	TRBJ2-1	CSATGTSGHNEQFF
TRBV7-2	-	TRBJ1-1	CASSLDVGRSTEAFF
TRBV7-2	-	TRBJ2-7	CASSPGISSYEQYF
TRBV20-1	-	TRBJ1-4	CSASLAGANEKLFF
TRBV15	-	TRBJ2-2	CATSRTHLFNTGELFF
TRBV12-3/TRBV12-4	-	TRBJ2-3	CASSTGPSTDTQYF
TRBV27	-	TRBJ1-5	CASSLLWAVNQPQHF
TRBV7-2	TRBD1	TRBJ1-1	CASSYDRGNTEAFF
TRBV28	TRBD1	TRBJ2-2	CASSPDRAQRTGELFF
TRBV12-3/TRBV12-4	TRBD1	TRBJ1-6	CASSSRTGSSYNSPLHF
TRBV25-1	-	TRBJ1-1	CASSDSRVGNTEAFF
TRBV6-2/TRBV6-3	-	TRBJ2-1	CASSYPYNEQFF
TRBV28	-	TRBJ2-7	CASSSPGTAGMEQYF
TRBV7-2	-	TRBJ1-1	CASSAGHSNTEAFF
TRBV6-2/TRBV6-3	TRBD1	TRBJ2-1	CASSYGRTGVYNEQFF
TRBV29-1	TRBD1	TRBJ1-2	CSVEGPGGILGGYTF
TRBV6-2/TRBV6-3	-	TRBJ1-5	CASRGHGGTNQPQHF
TRBV29-1	-	TRBJ1-4	CSVGQQSNEKLFF
TRBV29-1	-	TRBJ1-2	CSVPGESGYTF
TRBV2	TRBD1	TRBJ1-1	CASRGTGTEAFF
TRBV12-3/TRBV12-4	-	TRBJ2-1	CASSSLNNEQFF
TRBV19	-	TRBJ2-7	CASSIDSLGGSYEQYF
TRBV7-9	-	TRBJ1-2	CASTRPSGPDYGYTF
TRBV7-2	TRBD1	TRBJ1-1	CASSLPGTGPNTEAFF
TRBV4-3	-	TRBJ1-5	CASSQDLLDRNQPQHF
TRBV2	-	TRBJ2-7	CASSEYPDSYEQYF
TRBV20-1	TRBD1	TRBJ2-1	CSAQGAGEQFF
TRBV6-2/TRBV6-3	TRBD2	TRBJ2-1	CASSSRLAEYNEQFF
TRBV7-7	TRBD1	TRBJ2-1	CASSPNRGKGNEQFF
TRBV7-9	-	TRBJ2-2	CASSFRETGELFF
TRBV5-5	-	TRBJ2-1	CASSLIGGPSYNEQFF
TRBV15	-	TRBJ1-5	CATSREGHQSYQPQHF
TRBV6-2/TRBV6-3	TRBD1	TRBJ1-5	CASSYGTVNQPQHF
TRBV7-9	TRBD1	TRBJ1-1	CASSPGQGERTEAFF
TRBV6-2/TRBV6-3	-	TRBJ2-3	CASSFGARATQYF
TRBV19	-	TRBJ2-6	CASSTGRTAGANVLTF